This T cell receptor beta chain was sequenced during a study of T cell repertoires in cytomegalovirus infection. Overall study: Public TCR beta signatures indicated both CMV infection and matching HLA type.

MiXCR was run by TCRdb on the reads, yielding one entry per CDR3 protein. The sample has 650,000 to 900,000 distinct CDR3 sequences, approximately 32% seen once. Only a few counts were recorded for this clonotype. Its antigen is unknown. This clonotype was sampled from a human donor in good health (CMV status not recorded). Some clones in this sample may be carry-over from other donors' samples. The material was cultured CD8+ T cells from PBMCs, obtained from culture after CMV antigen stimulation.

The CDR3 spells CASSAGLAGGYEQFF. The CDR3 DNA sequence: TGTGCCAGTAGTGCGGGACTAGCGGGGGGTTATGAGCAGTTCTTC. V is TRBV19 and J is TRBJ2-1; TRBD2 matches at 15 bases. Germline V gene data show CDR1 as LNHDA and CDR2 as SQIVND (reference sequence). The CDR3 runs to 15 residues. J lost 8 bases, V lost 5 bases, and 4 bases had no gene match. The whole variable domain, filled in from reference TRBV19 and TRBJ2-1, reads DGGITQSPKYLFRKEGQNVTLSCEQNLNHDAMYWYRQDPGQGLRLIYYSQIVNDFQKGDIAEGYSVSREKKESFPLTVTSAQKNPTAFYLCASSAGLAGGYEQFFGPGTRLTVL.